Listed below are T cell receptor beta chains from one sample, sequenced in a study of cytomegalovirus exposure and HLA in healthy donors. The protocol was immunoSEQ multiplex PCR, while the TCRdb copy is restricted to in-frame clones and leaves out a portion. This sample has 90,000 to 120,000 clones, with approximately 76% found just once. What was sequenced was PBMCs. Every receptor here comes from a man younger than 35 in good health and CMV-seronegative. Each CDR3 is given with its conserved first and last residue.

>TRBV27|14|TRBJ2-7
CASRSDRPPYEQYF
>TRBV14|14|TRBJ2-7
CASSNGLAGEKQYF
>TRBV6-1|13|TRBJ2-5
CASTLMGGETQYF
>TRBV19|13|TRBJ1-4
CASSLSTNEKLFF
>TRBV6-5|14|TRBJ1-2
CASTPLGGNYGYPF
>TRBV15|15|TRBJ2-1
CATSTALTGADEQFF
>TRBV15|15|TRBJ2-6
CATSREVSGANVLTF
>TRBV10-3|16|TRBJ2-1
CAISESMAGGYNEQFF
>TRBV6-1|15|TRBJ1-5
CASSEGQTSNQPQHF
>TRBV7-2|16|TRBJ2-7
CASSTRTSGGSRGQYF
>TRBV6-1|15|TRBJ2-2
CASSEQPGSNGELFF
>TRBV5-6|14|TRBJ1-2
CASSSRPGLSGYTF
>TRBV19|17|TRBJ1-3
CASSSARQGTSGNTIYF
>TRBV7-3|16|TRBJ2-2
CASSSYSGGALGELFF
>TRBV28|15|TRBJ2-5
CASSLNRGGGETQYF
>TRBV20-1|11|TRBJ2-4
CSAREPTVQYF
>TRBV9|12|TRBJ2-1
CASSVVNNEQFF
>TRBV5-1|14|TRBJ1-1
CASSGSTGFTEAFF
>TRBV6-1|11|TRBJ2-3
CASSPMDTQYF
>TRBV5-1|13|TRBJ2-2
CASMHPTTGELFF
>TRBV27|16|TRBJ2-7
CASRYRGEVRTDEQYF
>TRBV10-1|12|TRBJ1-1
CASPRRGSEAFF
>TRBV7-2|19|TRBJ2-6
CASSLDSGGLVSGANVLTF
>TRBV5-1|13|TRBJ2-7
CASSSTATYEQYF
>TRBV15|13|TRBJ1-3
CATSTNGINTIYF
>TRBV5-6|12|TRBJ2-7
CASSLVRGEQYF
>TRBV19|14|TRBJ1-1
CASRGGFLNTEAFF
>TRBV7-3|14|TRBJ2-3
CASSLAHSTDTQYF
>TRBV6-5|14|TRBJ2-1
CASRIRGVGNEQFF